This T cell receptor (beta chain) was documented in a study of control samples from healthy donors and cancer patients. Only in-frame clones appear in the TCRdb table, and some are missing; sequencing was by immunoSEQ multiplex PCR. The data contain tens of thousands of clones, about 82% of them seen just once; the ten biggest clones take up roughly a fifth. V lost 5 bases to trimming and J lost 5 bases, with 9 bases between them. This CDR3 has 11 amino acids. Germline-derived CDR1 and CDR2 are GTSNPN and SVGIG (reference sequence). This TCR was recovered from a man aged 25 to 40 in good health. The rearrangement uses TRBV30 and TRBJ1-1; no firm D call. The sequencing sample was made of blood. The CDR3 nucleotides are TGTGCCTGGCGATCCGGGACTGAAGCTTTCTTT. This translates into CAWRSGTEAFF. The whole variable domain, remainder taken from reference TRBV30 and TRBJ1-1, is SQTIHQWPATLVQPVGSPLSLECTVEGTSNPNLYWYRQAAGRGLQLLFYSVGIGQISSEVPQNLSASRPQDRQFILSSKKLLLSDSGFYLCAWRSGTEAFFGQGTRLTVV.